These 2 T cell receptor beta chains were sequenced from one sample in a study of cytomegalovirus exposure and HLA in healthy donors (TCRdb year 2017). Libraries were made using the immunoSEQ multiplex PCR assay. For the multiplex PCR, a mixture combining 60 forward primers for TCR Vbeta segments and 13 reverse primers for TCR Jbeta segments was used. TCRdb took this table from immuneACCESS and kept in-frame rearrangements with V and J called. Such tables lack part of the clones; where checked against another copy, unresolved V genes explain under half of the gap, and the rest is unexplained. The sample records around 120,000 clones, more than 60% of which are singletons. Together, the top ten hold 7.5% to 9.5% of the sample. Material: PBMCs. Receptors originate from a woman between 45 and 60 years old in good health and CMV-seropositive.

This chain links TRBV5-1 with TRBJ2-5; 7 bases are a match to TRBD1. The CDR3 is 15 amino acids. The V segment lost 4 bases and the J segment 5 bases; nucleotides outside the gene matches: 11. The germline CDR1 and CDR2 sequences are SGHRS and YFSETQ. This chain's CDR3 is CASSITGALEETQYF. As DNA, the CDR3 is TGCGCCAGCAGCATCACAGGGGCCCTAGAGGAGACCCAGTACTTC.

The chain joins TRBV29-1 to TRBJ2-1; 11 nucleotides agree with TRBD2. Germline V gene lookup returns CDR1 SQVTM and CDR2 ANQGSEA. The CDR3 runs 15 residues. V was pared by 3 bases and J by 7 bases, with 8 bases of the junction left unmatched. Written as DNA, the CDR3 is TGCAGCGTTGAGGGTACTAGCGGGAGATTGAATGAGCAGTTCTTC. Translation gives CSVEGTSGRLNEQFF.